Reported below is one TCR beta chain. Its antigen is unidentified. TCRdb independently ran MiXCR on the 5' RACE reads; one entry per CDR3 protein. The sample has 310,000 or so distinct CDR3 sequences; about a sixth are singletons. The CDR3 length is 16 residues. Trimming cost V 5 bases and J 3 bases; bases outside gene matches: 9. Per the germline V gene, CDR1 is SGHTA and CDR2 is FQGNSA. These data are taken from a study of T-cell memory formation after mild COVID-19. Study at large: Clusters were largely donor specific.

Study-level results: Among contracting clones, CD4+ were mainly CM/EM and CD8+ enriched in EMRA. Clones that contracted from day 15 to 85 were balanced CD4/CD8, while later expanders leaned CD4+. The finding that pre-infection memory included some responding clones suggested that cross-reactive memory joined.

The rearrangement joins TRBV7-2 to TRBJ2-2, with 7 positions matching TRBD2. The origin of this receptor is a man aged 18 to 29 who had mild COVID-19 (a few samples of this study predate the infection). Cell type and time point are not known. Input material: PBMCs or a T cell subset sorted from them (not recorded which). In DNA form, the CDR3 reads TGTGCCAGCAGCCATGGGCGGGGGACCTACACCGGGGAGCTGTTTTTT. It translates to CASSHGRGTYTGELFF.